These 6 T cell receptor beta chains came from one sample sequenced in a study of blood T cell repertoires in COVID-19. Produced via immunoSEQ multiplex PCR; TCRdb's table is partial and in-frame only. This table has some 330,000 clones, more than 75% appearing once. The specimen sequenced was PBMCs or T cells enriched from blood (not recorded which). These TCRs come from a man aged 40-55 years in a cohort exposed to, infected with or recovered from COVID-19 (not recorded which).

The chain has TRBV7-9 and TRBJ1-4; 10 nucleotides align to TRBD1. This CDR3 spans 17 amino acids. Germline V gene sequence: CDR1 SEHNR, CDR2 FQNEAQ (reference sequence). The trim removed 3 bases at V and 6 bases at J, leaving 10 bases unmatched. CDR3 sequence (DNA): TGTGCCAGCAGCTTGGAGACAGGGGGCGTACGGCATGAAAAACTGTTTTTT. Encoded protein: CASSLETGGVRHEKLFF.

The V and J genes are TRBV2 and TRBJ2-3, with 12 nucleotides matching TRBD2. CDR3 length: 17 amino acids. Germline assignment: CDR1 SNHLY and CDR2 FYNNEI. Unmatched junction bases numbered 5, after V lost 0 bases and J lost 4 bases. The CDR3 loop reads CASSEARLAGVPDTQYF. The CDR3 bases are TGTGCCAGCAGTGAAGCCCGACTAGCGGGAGTGCCAGATACGCAGTATTTT.

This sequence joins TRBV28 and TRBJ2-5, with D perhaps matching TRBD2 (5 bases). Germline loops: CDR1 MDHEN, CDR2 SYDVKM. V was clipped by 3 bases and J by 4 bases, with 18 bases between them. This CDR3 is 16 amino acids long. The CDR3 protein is CASSFQSGVGRETQYF. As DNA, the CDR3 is TGTGCCAGCAGTTTCCAATCCGGGGTTGGTAGAGAGACCCAGTACTTC.

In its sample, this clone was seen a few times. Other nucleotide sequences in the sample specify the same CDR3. The CDR3 reads CASSSQQGLGNTIYF. CDR3 coding DNA: TGTGCCAGCAGCTCGCAACAGGGCCTGGGAAACACCATATATTTT. The chain recombines TRBV7-9 with TRBJ1-3; D might be TRBD1 (6 bases). This CDR3 is built from 15 residues. Trimming cost V 4 bases and J 4 bases, with 14 bases left between them. Per germline, CDR1 SEHNR and CDR2 FQNEAQ (reference sequence).

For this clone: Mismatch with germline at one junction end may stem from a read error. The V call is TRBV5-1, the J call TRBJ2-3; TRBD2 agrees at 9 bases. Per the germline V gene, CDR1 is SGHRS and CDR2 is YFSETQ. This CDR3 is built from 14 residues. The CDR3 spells CASSTGTSRDTQYF. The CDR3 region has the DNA TGCGCCAGCAGTACCGGGACTAGCAGAGATACGCAGTATTTT.

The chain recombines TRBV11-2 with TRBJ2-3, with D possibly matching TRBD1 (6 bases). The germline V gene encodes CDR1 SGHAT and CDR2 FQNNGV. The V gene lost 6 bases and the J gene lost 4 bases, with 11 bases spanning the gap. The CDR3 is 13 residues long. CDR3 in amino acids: CASSLDSPDTQYF. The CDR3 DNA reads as TGTGCCAGCAGTTTGGACAGTCCAGATACGCAGTATTTT.